Included here is one TCR beta chain sequence, with context. Antigen specificity is unknown. These data belong to a study of shared clonotypes between healthy human individuals. Background on the study: Each donor had three CD4 naive, three CD4 memory, two CD8 naive and one CD8 memory plate.

Findings and caveats of the study: Despite large depth, rarefaction showed incomplete sorted-subset sequencing. Only blood was sampled; tissue repertoires likely differ.

Germline V CDR1 and CDR2: SGDLS, YYNGEE. The CDR3 length is 13 residues. V lost 7 bases and J 4 bases, leaving 14 bases between the germline ends. On sorted subsets, replicate PCRs used about 180 ng DNA, or 25,000 to 35,000 T cell genomes. Libraries were prepared by immunoSEQ multiplex PCR; TCRdb keeps only in-frame clonotypes and omits some of them. The table includes about 2.2 million clones, roughly 95% detected once. The naive CD8 subset, CD45RO-negative cells positively selected for CCR7, excluded terminally differentiated effector memory CD45RA+ cells. V gene TRBV9 combines with J gene TRBJ1-2; D possibly corresponds to TRBD1 (5 bases). This receptor was identified in a man aged 18 to 30 in good health. Some clones in this sample may be carry-over from other donors' samples. The sequenced sample consisted of naive CD8+ T cells from PBMCs. In nucleotides, the CDR3 is TGTGCCAGCCGACAAGACAGTGTCTATGGCTACACCTTC. Amino acids: CASRQDSVYGYTF.